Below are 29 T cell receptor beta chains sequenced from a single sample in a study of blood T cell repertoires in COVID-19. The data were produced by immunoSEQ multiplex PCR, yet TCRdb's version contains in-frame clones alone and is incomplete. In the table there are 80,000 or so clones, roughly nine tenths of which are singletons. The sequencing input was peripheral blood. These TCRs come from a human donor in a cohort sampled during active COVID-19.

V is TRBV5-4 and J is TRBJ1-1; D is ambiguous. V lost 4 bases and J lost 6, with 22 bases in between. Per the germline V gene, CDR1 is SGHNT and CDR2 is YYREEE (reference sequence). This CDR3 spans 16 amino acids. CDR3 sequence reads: CASSPPGPRSHPEAFF. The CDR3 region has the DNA TGTGCCAGCAGCCCTCCAGGCCCCCGTTCCCATCCTGAAGCTTTCTTT.

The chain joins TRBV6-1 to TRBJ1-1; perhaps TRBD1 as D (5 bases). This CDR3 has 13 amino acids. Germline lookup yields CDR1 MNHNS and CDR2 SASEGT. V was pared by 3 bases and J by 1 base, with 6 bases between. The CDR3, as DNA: TGTGCCAGCAGTGAGACAGAGAACACTGAAGCTTTCTTT. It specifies CASSETENTEAFF.

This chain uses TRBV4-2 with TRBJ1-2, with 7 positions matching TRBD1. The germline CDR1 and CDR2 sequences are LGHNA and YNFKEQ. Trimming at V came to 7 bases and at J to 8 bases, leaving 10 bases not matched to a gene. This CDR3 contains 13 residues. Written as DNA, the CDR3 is TGTGCCAGCACCACAGGGGTTACCGAGGGCTACACCTTC. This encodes CASTTGVTEGYTF.

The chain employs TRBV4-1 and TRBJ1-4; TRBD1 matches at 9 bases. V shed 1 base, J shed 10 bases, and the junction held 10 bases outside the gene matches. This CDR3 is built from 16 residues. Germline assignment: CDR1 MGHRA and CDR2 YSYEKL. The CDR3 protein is CASSQGARDRVRKLFF. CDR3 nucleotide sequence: TGCGCCAGCAGCCAAGGGGCCAGGGACAGGGTCCGAAAACTGTTTTTT.

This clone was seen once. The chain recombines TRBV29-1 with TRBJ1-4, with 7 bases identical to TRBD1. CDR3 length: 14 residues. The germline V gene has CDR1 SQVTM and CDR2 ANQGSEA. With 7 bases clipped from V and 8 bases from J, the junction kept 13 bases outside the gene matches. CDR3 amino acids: CSAIQQGFGEKLFF. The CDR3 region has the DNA TGCAGCGCCATACAACAGGGGTTTGGGGAAAAACTGTTTTTT. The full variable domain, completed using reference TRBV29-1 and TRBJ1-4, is SAVISQKPSRDICQRGTSLTIQCQVDSQVTMMFWYRQQPGQSLTLIATANQGSEATYESGFVIDKFPISRPNLTFSTLTVSNMSPEDSSIYLCSAIQQGFGEKLFFGSGTQLSVL.

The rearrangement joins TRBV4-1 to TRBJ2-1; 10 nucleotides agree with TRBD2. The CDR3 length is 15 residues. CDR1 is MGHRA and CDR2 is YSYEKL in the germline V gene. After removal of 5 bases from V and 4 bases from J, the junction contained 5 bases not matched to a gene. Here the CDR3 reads CASSALAGVYNEQFF. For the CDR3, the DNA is TGCGCCAGCAGCGCCCTAGCGGGGGTGTACAATGAGCAGTTCTTC.

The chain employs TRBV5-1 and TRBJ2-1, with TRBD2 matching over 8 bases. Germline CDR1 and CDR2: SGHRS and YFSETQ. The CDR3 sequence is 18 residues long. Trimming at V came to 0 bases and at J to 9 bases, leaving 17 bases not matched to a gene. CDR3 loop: CASSLETGGSTSYGEQFF. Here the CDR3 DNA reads TGCGCCAGCAGCTTGGAAACGGGGGGGTCTACGTCTTATGGTGAGCAGTTCTTC.

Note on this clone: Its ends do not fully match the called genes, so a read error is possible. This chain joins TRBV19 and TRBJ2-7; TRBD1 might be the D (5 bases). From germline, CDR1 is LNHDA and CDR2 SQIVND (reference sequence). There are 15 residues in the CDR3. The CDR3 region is CASSIGARQNYEQYF. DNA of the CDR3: TGTGCCAGTAGCATAGGGGCACGACAGAACTACGAGCAGTACTTC.

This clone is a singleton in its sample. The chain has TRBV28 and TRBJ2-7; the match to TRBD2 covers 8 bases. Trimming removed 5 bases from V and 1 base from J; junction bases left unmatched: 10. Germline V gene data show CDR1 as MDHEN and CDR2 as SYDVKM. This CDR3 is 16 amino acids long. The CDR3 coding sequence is TGTGCCAGCAGTACCCTTACTAGCGGCTCTTCCTACGAGCAGTACTTC. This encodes CASSTLTSGSSYEQYF.

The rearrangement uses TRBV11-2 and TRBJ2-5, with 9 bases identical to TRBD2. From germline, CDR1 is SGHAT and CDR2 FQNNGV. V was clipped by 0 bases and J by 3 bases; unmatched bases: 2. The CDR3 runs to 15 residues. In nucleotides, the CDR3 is TGTGCCAGCAGCTTAGAGCGGGGGGGGAAAGAGACCCAGTACTTC. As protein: CASSLERGGKETQYF. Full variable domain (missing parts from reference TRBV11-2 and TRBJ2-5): EAGVAQSPRYKIIEKRQSVAFWCNPISGHATLYWYQQILGQGPKLLIQFQNNGVVDDSQLPKDRFSAERLKGVDSTLKIQPAKLEDSAVYLCASSLERGGKETQYFGPGTRLLVL.

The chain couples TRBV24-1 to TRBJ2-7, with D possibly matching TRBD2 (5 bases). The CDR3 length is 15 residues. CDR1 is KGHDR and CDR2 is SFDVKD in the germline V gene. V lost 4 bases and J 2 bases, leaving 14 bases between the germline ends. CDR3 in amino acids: CATSDPRTGTYEQYF. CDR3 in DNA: TGTGCCACCAGTGACCCCCGGACGGGGACCTACGAGCAGTACTTC.

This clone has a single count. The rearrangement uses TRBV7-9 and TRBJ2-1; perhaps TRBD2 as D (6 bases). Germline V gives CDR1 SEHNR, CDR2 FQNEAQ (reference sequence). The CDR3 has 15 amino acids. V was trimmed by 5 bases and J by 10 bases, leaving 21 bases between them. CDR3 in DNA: TGTGCCAGCAGCCATTCCGGGACGGGAGTGTGGGAGCAGTTCTTC. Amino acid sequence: CASSHSGTGVWEQFF.

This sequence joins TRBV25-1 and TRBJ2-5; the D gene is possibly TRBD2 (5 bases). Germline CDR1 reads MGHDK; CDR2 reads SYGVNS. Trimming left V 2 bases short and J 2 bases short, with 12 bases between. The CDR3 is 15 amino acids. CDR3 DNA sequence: TGTGCCAGCAGTGAAAAGGCCGGGGAGCAAGAGACCCAGTACTTC. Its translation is CASSEKAGEQETQYF.

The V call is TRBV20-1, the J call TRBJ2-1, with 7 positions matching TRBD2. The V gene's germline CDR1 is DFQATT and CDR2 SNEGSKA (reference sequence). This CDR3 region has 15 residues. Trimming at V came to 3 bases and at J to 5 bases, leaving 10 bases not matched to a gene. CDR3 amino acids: CSASPLRDYNNEQFF. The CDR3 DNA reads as TGCAGTGCTAGTCCCCTCCGGGACTATAACAATGAGCAGTTCTTC.

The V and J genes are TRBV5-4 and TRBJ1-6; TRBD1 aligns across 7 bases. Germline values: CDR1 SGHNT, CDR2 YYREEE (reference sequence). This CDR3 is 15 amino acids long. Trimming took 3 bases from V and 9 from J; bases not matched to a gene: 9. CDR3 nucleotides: TGTGCCAGCAGCTCACGGACAGGTGACGGTTCACCCCTCCACTTT. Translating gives CASSSRTGDGSPLHF. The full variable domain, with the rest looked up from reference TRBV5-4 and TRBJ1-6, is ETGVTQSPTHLIKTRGQQVTLRCSSQSGHNTVSWYQQALGQGPQFIFQYYREEENGRGNFPPRFSGLQFPNYSSELNVNALELDDSALYLCASSSRTGDGSPLHFGNGTRLTVT.

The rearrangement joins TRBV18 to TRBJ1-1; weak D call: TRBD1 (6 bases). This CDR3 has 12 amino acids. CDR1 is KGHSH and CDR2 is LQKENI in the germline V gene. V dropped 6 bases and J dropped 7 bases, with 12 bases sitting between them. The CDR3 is CASSAFRGEAFF. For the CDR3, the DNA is TGTGCCAGCTCCGCATTCAGGGGTGAAGCTTTCTTT.

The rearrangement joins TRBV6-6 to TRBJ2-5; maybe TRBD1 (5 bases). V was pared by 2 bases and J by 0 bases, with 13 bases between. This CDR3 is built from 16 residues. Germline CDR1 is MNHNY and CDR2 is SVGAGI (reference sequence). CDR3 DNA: TGTGCCAGCAGTTACGACCGGACACTGTACCAAGAGACCCAGTACTTC. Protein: CASSYDRTLYQETQYF.

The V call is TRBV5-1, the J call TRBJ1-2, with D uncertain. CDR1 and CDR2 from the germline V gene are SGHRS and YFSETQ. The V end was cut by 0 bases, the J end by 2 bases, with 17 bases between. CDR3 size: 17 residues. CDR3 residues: CASSLGMGPQLNYGYTF. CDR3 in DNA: TGCGCCAGCAGCTTGGGAATGGGCCCACAGTTAAACTATGGCTACACCTTC.

The CDR3 reads CASSSSPKFGQGEGNEQFF. Here the CDR3 DNA reads TGTGCCAGCAGCTCCTCACCTAAATTTGGACAGGGGGAAGGCAATGAGCAGTTCTTC. The V call is TRBV7-2, the J call TRBJ2-1; the match to TRBD1 covers 10 bases. Germline values: CDR1 SGHTA, CDR2 FQGNSA. V lost 4 bases and J lost 6; bases outside the gene matches: 18. The CDR3 has 19 residues.

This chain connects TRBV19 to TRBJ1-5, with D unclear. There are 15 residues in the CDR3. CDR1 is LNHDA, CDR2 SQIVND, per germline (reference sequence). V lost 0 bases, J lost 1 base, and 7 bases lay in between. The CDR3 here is CASSIEPRSNQPQHF. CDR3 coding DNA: TGTGCCAGTAGTATAGAGCCCAGAAGCAATCAGCCCCAGCATTTT.

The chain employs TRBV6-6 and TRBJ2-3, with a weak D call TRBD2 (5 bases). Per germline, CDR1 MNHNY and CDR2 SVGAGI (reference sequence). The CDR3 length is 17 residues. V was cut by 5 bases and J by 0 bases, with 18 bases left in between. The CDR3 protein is CASSPVVASPSTDTQYF. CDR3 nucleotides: TGTGCCAGCAGTCCCGTTGTGGCTAGCCCGAGCACAGATACGCAGTATTTT.

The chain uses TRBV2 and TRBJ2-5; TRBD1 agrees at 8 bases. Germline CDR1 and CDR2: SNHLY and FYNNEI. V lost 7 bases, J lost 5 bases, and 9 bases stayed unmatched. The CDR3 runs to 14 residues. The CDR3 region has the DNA TGTGCCAGCATTTCGGACAGGGCTCGGGAGACCCAGTACTTC. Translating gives CASISDRARETQYF.

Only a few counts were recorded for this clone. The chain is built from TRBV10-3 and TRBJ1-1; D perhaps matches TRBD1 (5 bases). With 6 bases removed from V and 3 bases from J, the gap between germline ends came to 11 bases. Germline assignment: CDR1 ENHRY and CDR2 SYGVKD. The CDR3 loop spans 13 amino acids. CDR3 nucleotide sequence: TGTGCCATCAGGCTCAGGGCGGACACTGAAGCTTTCTTT. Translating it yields CAIRLRADTEAFF.

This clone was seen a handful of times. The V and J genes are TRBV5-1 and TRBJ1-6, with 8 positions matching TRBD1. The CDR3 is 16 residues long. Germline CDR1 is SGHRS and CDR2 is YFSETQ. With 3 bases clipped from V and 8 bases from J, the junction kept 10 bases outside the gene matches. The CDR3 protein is CASSYGSGGADSPLHF. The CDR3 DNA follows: TGCGCCAGCAGCTACGGTTCAGGGGGCGCGGATTCACCCCTCCACTTT.

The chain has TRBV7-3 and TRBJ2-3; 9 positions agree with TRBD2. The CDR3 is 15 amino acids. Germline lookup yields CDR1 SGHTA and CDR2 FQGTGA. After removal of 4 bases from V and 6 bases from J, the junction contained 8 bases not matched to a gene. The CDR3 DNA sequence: TGTGCCAGCAGCTCGCTGCGGGGGGGTCAGGATACGCAGTATTTT. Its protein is CASSSLRGGQDTQYF.

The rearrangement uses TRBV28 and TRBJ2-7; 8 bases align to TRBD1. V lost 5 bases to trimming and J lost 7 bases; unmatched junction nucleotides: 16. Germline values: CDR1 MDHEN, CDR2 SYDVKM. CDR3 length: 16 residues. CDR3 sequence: CASSPPPAGGAREQYF. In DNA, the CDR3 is TGTGCCAGCAGTCCGCCCCCGGCAGGGGGCGCGAGGGAGCAGTACTTC.

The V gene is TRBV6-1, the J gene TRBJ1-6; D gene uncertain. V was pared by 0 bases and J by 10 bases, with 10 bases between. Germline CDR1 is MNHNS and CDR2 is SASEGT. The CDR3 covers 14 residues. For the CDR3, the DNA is TGTGCCAGCAGTGAAGCGCACCCAGAATCACCCCTCCACTTT. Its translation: CASSEAHPESPLHF.

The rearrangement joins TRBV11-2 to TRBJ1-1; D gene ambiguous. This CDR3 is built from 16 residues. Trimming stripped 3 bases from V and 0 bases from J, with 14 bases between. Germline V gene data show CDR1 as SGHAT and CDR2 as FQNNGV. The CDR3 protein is CASSFPLQRVNTEAFF. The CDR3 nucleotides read TGTGCCAGCAGCTTTCCCCTCCAGCGAGTGAACACTGAAGCTTTCTTT.

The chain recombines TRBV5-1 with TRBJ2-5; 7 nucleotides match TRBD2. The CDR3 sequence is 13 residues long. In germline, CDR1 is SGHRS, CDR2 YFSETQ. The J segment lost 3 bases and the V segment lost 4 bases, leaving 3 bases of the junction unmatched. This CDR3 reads CASSPSGKETQYF. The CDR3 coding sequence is TGCGCCAGCAGCCCTAGCGGAAAAGAGACCCAGTACTTC.